This T cell receptor beta chain was recovered during a study of cytomegalovirus exposure and HLA in healthy donors. Trimming stripped 8 bases from V and 0 bases from J, with 18 bases between. The CDR3 spans 16 residues. Germline V gene data show CDR1 as SGHAT and CDR2 as FQNNGV. The PCR contained 60 Vbeta and 13 Jbeta primers. Method: immunoSEQ multiplex PCR; TCRdb's copy keeps in-frame clones and lacks some. The top ten hold about 14% of the sample, which has about 200,000 clones, around three quarters seen once. The chain combines TRBV11-2 with TRBJ2-3, with D perhaps matching TRBD2 (7 bases). Sequenced: PBMCs. This clonotype was sampled from a man in his forties in good health and CMV-seronegative. CDR3 sequence (DNA): TGTGCCAGCTTTCGGAGGGGGGGTGGTAGCACAGATACGCAGTATTTT. Protein product: CASFRRGGGSTDTQYF.